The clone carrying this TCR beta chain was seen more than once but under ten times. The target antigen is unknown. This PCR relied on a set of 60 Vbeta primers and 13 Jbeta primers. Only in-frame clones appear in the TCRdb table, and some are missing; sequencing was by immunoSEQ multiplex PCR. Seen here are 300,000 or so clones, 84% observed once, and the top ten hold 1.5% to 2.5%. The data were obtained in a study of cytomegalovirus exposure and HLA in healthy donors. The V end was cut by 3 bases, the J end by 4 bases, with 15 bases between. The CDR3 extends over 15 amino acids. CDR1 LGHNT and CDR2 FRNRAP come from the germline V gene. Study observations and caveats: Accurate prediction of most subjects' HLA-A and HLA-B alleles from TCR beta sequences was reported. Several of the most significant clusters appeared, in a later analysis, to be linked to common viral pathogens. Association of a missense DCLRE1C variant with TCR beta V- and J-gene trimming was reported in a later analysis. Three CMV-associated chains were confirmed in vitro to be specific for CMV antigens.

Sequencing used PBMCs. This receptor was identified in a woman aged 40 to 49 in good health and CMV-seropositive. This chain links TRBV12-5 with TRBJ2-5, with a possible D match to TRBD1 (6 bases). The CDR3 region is CASGFPAPGVETQYF. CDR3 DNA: TGTGCTAGTGGTTTCCCGGCCCCAGGGGTAGAGACCCAGTACTTC.